Reported below is one TCR beta chain. V dropped 1 base and J dropped 6 bases, with 9 bases sitting between them. Germline values: CDR1 MGHRA, CDR2 YSYEKL. The CDR3 has 14 amino acids. PCR employed 60 Vbeta and 13 Jbeta primers. TCRdb's copy holds only in-frame clones and misses some; the assay was immunoSEQ multiplex PCR. The sample records 170,000 or so clones, around 82% being singletons. The data are from a study of cytomegalovirus exposure and HLA in healthy donors. The V gene is TRBV4-1, the J gene TRBJ2-2, with D unresolved. The sequence came from a boy aged 2 to 9 in good health and CMV-seronegative. Sample: PBMCs. DNA for the CDR3: TGCGCCAGCAGCCAAGTGCGAAACGCCGGGGAGCTGTTTTTT. This gives the protein CASSQVRNAGELFF.